This TCR beta chain originates from a study of blood T cell repertoires in COVID-19. The repertoire was sequenced with immunoSEQ multiplex PCR; TCRdb's copy has only in-frame clones and lacks some. This sample has 210,000 or so clones, with about nine tenths found just once. Between the trimmed V and J ends, which lost 3 bases and 2 bases, there was a span of 18 bases. Germline CDR1 and CDR2: MGHRA and YSYEKL. The CDR3 contains 17 residues. Sequencing was performed on peripheral blood. This TCR was recovered from an older woman with acute or convalescent COVID-19. V is TRBV4-1 and J is TRBJ2-3, with a weak D call TRBD2 (5 bases). CDR3: CASSQAVLGLPTDTQYF. CDR3 nucleotide sequence: TGCGCCAGCAGCCAGGCGGTACTAGGTCTCCCCACAGATACGCAGTATTTT.